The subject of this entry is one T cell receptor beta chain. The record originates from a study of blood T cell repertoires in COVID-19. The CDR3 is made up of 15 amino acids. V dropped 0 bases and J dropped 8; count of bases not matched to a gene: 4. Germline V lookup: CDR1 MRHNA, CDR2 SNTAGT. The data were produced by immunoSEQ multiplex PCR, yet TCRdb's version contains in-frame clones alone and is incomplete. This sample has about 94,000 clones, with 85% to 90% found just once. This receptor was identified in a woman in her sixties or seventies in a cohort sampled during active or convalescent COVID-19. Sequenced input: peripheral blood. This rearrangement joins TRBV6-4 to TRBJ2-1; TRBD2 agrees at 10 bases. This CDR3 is CASSDSSGGADEQFF. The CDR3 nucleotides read TGTGCCAGCAGTGACTCGAGCGGGGGGGCCGATGAGCAGTTCTTC.